This T cell receptor beta chain was documented in a study of cytomegalovirus exposure and HLA in healthy donors (dated by TCRdb to 2017 to 2019). At the level of the whole study: According to an earlier analysis of 587 of the donors, some 180 million T cells yielded over 100 million unique TCR beta sequences and about 300 Gb of sequence data. About 280 gigabases of sequencing data and around 88 million unique TCR sequences made up an early release that covered approximately 650 HLA-typed donors. All discovery cohort repertoires had been generated using a single sequencing platform. Of the roughly 400 genotyped donors, approximately 82% fell in the genetic ancestry cluster associated with self-reported Caucasian donors. Class I and class II HLA loci were covered by the typing at four-digit resolution. The study was designed to test whether signatures of past pathogen exposure could be identified by cataloging public T cell receptors. In an earlier analysis of about 590 of the donors, high-throughput TCR beta sequencing was used to judge whether each TCR beta V gene segment behaved as functional or pseudogenic. A later genetic analysis used genome-wide SNP genotypes for about 60% of the roughly 670 donors, treating that subset as a discovery cohort. A later analysis re-analyzed previously published TCR beta repertoires from roughly 600 donors and added high-resolution HLA genotyping to study TCR occurrence patterns. The number of typed donors differed by locus: about 620-640 for A, B, C, DRB1 and DQB1; 522 for DQA1; about 600 for DPA1; and about 450 for DPB1. Using immunosequencing, the study profiled T cell repertoires from fewer than 850 subjects and related those repertoires to cytomegalovirus serostatus. Roughly five DR-DQ haplotypes were treated as single units for association and clustering because of strong linkage in the cohort. Donor age, sex, ethnicity and CMV serostatus were collected together with the repertoire data. Rather than drawing on any new phenotypic data, the later analysis identified candidate immune exposures from TCR beta sequences and the way those sequences occurred across donors. Among 300 to 500 genotyped donors of the cohort, an average of around 250,000 unique TCR beta nucleotide sequences was sequenced per donor, of which approximately 19% were non-productive. A separate validation cohort of over 95 different subjects was used in addition to the roughly 700-subject first cohort. The study combined high-throughput TCR immunosequencing, statistical association of individual TCRs with disease status, and machine learning to predict cytomegalovirus infection status. On the study overall, not on this receptor specifically: The study listed approximately 150 TCR beta chains as associated with cytomegalovirus. The authors suggested that the approach could potentially be generalized to other disease states and immunological phenotypes. V-gene and J-gene trimming of TCR beta chains was associated with a missense DCLRE1C variant in a later genetic analysis, and the association was replicated in an independent cohort. In a later analysis, HLA-associated TCR beta chains showed more clonal expansion and lower generation probabilities than non-associated chains that were equally common. A group of highly shared sequence variants was considered likely to be a technical artifact of the sequencing pipeline. Linkage disequilibrium might explain the correlated functional status among segregating V segments, but an unknown experimental factor could not be ruled out. According to a later analysis, TCR association rates differed among HLA loci, with DRB1 alleles showing the most associated TCRs and HLA-C alleles showing the fewest. While some public TCRs were present in many individuals, most TCR sequences turned up only very rarely across donors. Specific HLA alleles were associated with some 15,000 TCR beta sequences at a false discovery rate of 0.05 in a later analysis. A further reported finding was that TCR beta sequences accurately predicted the HLA-A and HLA-B alleles for most subjects in the first cohort. Most CMV-associated TCR beta chains appeared to be HLA-restricted in a later analysis, and the HLA associations seemed to be driven largely by CMV exposure. Because counts were too low, roughly 16 rarely observed V segments, including chromosome 9 orphons, were excluded from the earlier analysis of 587 of the donors. Strong co-occurrence of HLA alleles, especially DR and DQ, made assigning TCR associations to individual alleles difficult. Cytomegalovirus status was reported to be diagnosed by the classifier with high specificity and sensitivity in both the original and validation cohorts. A later genetic analysis reported fewer N-insertions in productive TCRs among donors in an Asian-associated ancestry cluster than the roughly 620-donor mean. A later analysis reported that several top co-occurrence clusters appeared linked to parvovirus B19, influenza, CMV and Epstein-Barr virus. Presence/absence analyses assumed roughly uniform sequencing depth across donors, an assumption that may not hold. Because some donors lacked HLA typing at each locus, the association tests relied only on the typed subset. In vitro tests confirmed that three of the cytomegalovirus-associated TCR beta chains recognize cytomegalovirus antigens. The only immune exposure information available for the cohort was CMV serostatus. Some IMGT-functional V segments, including TRBV6-2 and TRBV6-3, could not be distinguished by the 87-base-pair reads and were therefore excluded. In an earlier analysis of around 600 of the donors, most TCR beta V segments appeared in productive rearrangements about 90% or about 30% of the time, broadly matching IMGT annotations. The cohort was sequenced for TCR beta chains only, and without alpha or paired-chain data the features that could be detected were limited.

On this clone itself: Its antigen is not yet known. The sample holds no much larger clone one base away, and base qualities are not on file.

In total, approximately 610 healthy bone marrow donors made up the cohort. At the time of sampling, every cohort member was nominally healthy, though immune exposures that went unrecorded were likely present. The donor was CMV seropositive and belonged to the group of 250 to 300 seropositive cohort members. A peripheral blood sample was provided by each donor, and peripheral blood mononuclear cells were used for TCR beta sequencing. Genomic DNA was extracted from the blood cell samples with the Qiagen DNeasy Blood Extraction Kit. As encoded in the germline V gene, CDR1 is MRHNA while CDR2 is SNTAGT. The CDR3 goes from the cysteine to the phenylalanine over 14 residues. Only the CDR3 portion is preserved as DNA: 42 bases, with reading frame beginning at the first base. Ends trimmed: V by 4 bases, J by 9 bases; bases unmatched to a gene: 7. The library came from the immunoSEQ multiplex PCR assay. For the multiplex PCR, a mixture combining 60 forward primers for TCR Vbeta segments and 13 reverse primers for TCR Jbeta segments was used. A multiplex PCR assay on genomic DNA amplified the CDR3 region of rearranged TCR beta genes. The amplified TCR beta libraries were sequenced on the Illumina HiSeq System as 87-base-pair reads. The source study handled its data this way. Across the roughly 700 repertoires, a later analysis counted some 81 million unique TCR beta chains, around 11 million of which were shared by at least two donors. Raw reads were error-corrected and collapsed into unique sequences with a nearest-neighbor algorithm that merged closely related sequences to remove PCR and sequencing errors. To assign V, D and J gene segments, CDR3 sequences were aligned to IMGT reference sequences. For a sequence to be retained, at least a six-nucleotide match to both a V gene segment and a J gene segment was required. Rearrangements were called productive when the CDR3 lacked stop codons and stayed in frame with V and J; all others were non-productive. CDR3 was defined by IMGT convention, running from the second conserved V-encoded cysteine to the conserved J-encoded phenylalanine. The earlier analysis of about 640 of the donors excluded any sequence lacking an unambiguous match to a single V gene segment. An earlier analysis of several hundred of the donors called V segments functional above 56.7% productive rearrangements and segregating when the between-donor standard deviation exceeded 5%. To diagnose cytomegalovirus status from the catalog of TCR beta chain sequences, a statistical classification framework was built. In a later analysis, TCR nucleotide sequences were compared against IMGT/GENE-DB human TR gene sequences so that V and J genes could be assigned. In a later analysis, CDR3 sequences and most-parsimonious VDJ recombination scenarios were assigned using the TCRdist pipeline. In a later analysis, each TCR beta chain was defined by its CDR3 amino acid sequence together with its V-gene family, and reads lacking a unique V-gene family were excluded. To address suspected cross-contamination and a sequencing artifact, a later analysis removed 592 highly shared, low-generation-probability nucleotide sequences. In a later analysis, a clonal expansion index was calculated for each public chain from normalized within-repertoire ranks of inferred template counts. Generation probabilities in a later analysis came from a VDJ recombination model fitted to out-of-frame rearrangements, and those results were checked against IGoR. A later analysis scored TCR-TCR, TCR-HLA and TCR-CMV co-occurrence with hypergeometric tests, applying a repertoire-size bias correction to TCR pairs. In a later analysis, false discovery rates were estimated by permuting HLA or CMV assignments 20 times. In a later analysis, co-occurring TCRs were grouped using DBSCAN, with TCRdist sequence similarity added in when clustering inside HLA-allele-positive subsets. For co-occurrence clustering, repertoires with fewer than 30,000 or more than 120,000 public chains were excluded, along with roughly 5 repertoires with anomalous nucleotide sharing. TCRdb carries this immuneACCESS record with in-frame sequences only. Its versions omit some clonotypes, under half of them owing to an unresolved V gene in the studies checked, with the rest unexplained. The V and J calls and clone size were taken over from that table, and D and trimming were inferred from the DNA. This sample gives approximately 210,000 clones in total; roughly 77% of them show up just once. In total, the top ten clones hold approximately 0.39% of the sample.

Sequenced: PBMCs. The sequence joins TRBV6-4 to TRBJ2-1, with TRBD2 matching 9 junction bases. The sequence derives from a male donor in good health and CMV-seropositive. The CDR3 corresponds to CASSVVAGVFEQFF. The DNA sequence follows: TGTGCCAGCAGTGTGGTAGCGGGGGTTTTTGAGCAGTTCTTC.